The 23 T cell receptor beta chains below were found in one sample sequenced in a study of CD8+ T cells in alopecia areata (dated by TCRdb to 2017 to 2018). CD4+ cells from 5 or 6 biomarker-study patients were further sorted into CD25+CD127- cells. The library was made by the immunoSEQ multiplex PCR assay. RNA was extracted from all samples and reverse transcribed into cDNA as template for TCR sequencing. TCRdb re-hosts the immuneACCESS table, in-frame sequences only. Its copies lack some clones; in the studies checked, an unresolved V gene accounts for under half of them, and the cause for the rest is not known. The sample table holds roughly 13,000 clones, of which roughly 58% were seen once. Of the sample, 3% to 4.5% falls within the top ten clones. What was sequenced was CD4+ Tregs sorted from blood. Receptors originate from a human donor with alopecia areata.

The CDR3 coding sequence is TGTGCCAGCAGTTGGGGACAATCTGGGGCCAACGTCCTGACTTTC. Its protein is CASSWGQSGANVLTF. This chain links TRBV6-1 with TRBJ2-6; possibly TRBD1 for D (6 bases). Trimming shortened V by 5 bases and J by 1 base, and 9 bases separated the two germline ends. Per germline, CDR1 MNHNS and CDR2 SASEGT. This CDR3 contains 15 residues.

This rearrangement joins TRBV5-1 to TRBJ1-2; unclear D gene. The V gene lost 6 bases and the J gene lost 6 bases, with 12 bases spanning the gap. This CDR3 has 12 residues. Germline loops: CDR1 SGHRS, CDR2 YFSETQ. CDR3 loop: CASTGSDNGYTF. DNA of the CDR3: TGCGCCAGCACGGGGAGCGATAATGGCTACACCTTC.

A few counts support this clone. The chain uses TRBV27 and TRBJ2-7; weak D call: TRBD1 (6 bases). Germline-derived CDR1 and CDR2 are MNHEY and SMNVEV (reference sequence). CDR3 length: 13 amino acids. Trimming removed 4 bases at V and 6 bases at J, with 13 bases between. The CDR3 loop reads CASSSQGLSEQYF. The CDR3 bases are TGTGCCAGCAGTTCTCAGGGGTTGTCCGAGCAGTACTTC.

J is TRBJ2-3 and V is TRBV4-1, with 10 bases matching TRBD2. V lost 0 bases and J lost 0; bases outside the gene matches: 12. CDR1 is MGHRA and CDR2 is YSYEKL in the germline V gene. The CDR3 is 20 amino acids. CDR3 bases: TGCGCCAGCAGCCAAGATTGGGTTTCAGCGGGAGGGCCCAGCACAGATACGCAGTATTTT. Protein sequence: CASSQDWVSAGGPSTDTQYF.

The gene calls are TRBV28 and TRBJ2-3; 10 bases are a match to TRBD2. The CDR3 totals 15 residues. Germline trimming cut 9 bases from V and 4 bases from J; bases unmatched to any gene: 10. Germline V lookup: CDR1 MDHEN, CDR2 SYDVKM. CDR3 sequence: CASRDSSGSSDTQYF. CDR3 nucleotide sequence: TGTGCCAGTAGAGATTCTAGCGGGAGCTCAGATACGCAGTATTTT.

This clone was counted a few times. V is TRBV4-2 and J is TRBJ2-7; TRBD2 agrees at 13 bases. The trim removed 1 base at V and 11 bases at J, leaving 8 bases unmatched. This CDR3 has 15 residues. Per the germline V gene, CDR1 is LGHNA and CDR2 is YNFKEQ. CDR3 sequence (DNA): TGTGCCAGCAGCCAAGTGGGCGGACTAGCGGGAGTGGAGTACTTC. This sequence encodes CASSQVGGLAGVEYF.

The rearrangement joins TRBV18 to TRBJ2-1; TRBD2 matches 10 bases. There are 16 residues in the CDR3. J lost 2 bases, V lost 0 bases, and 1 base had no gene match. The germline V gene encodes CDR1 KGHSH and CDR2 LQKENI. In DNA, the CDR3 is TGTGCCAGCTCACCACCAGGGACTAGCGCCTACAATGAGCAGTTCTTC. Translated, it gives CASSPPGTSAYNEQFF.

This chain joins TRBV2 and TRBJ2-1; D possibly corresponds to TRBD2 (5 bases). The CDR3 length is 14 residues. The germline gives CDR1 SNHLY, CDR2 FYNNEI. Trimming left V 4 bases short and J 10 bases short, with 17 bases between. The CDR3 reads CASSGEALGGEQFF. The DNA of the CDR3 is TGTGCCAGCAGTGGAGAGGCGCTGGGCGGGGAGCAGTTCTTC.

This clone turned up a few times. This chain links TRBV5-1 with TRBJ1-2; 8 bases are a match to TRBD1. The CDR3 extends over 14 amino acids. Unmatched junction bases numbered 4, after V lost 2 bases and J lost 4 bases. Per germline, CDR1 SGHRS and CDR2 YFSETQ. CDR3 protein: CASSFGQGFYGYTF. Here the CDR3 DNA reads TGCGCCAGCAGCTTCGGACAGGGTTTCTATGGCTACACCTTC.

The chain has TRBV19 and TRBJ2-2; no firm D call. This CDR3 is built from 14 residues. With 5 bases removed from V and 9 bases from J, the gap between germline ends came to 16 bases. Germline V gives CDR1 LNHDA, CDR2 SQIVND (reference sequence). The CDR3 DNA reads TGTGCCAGTAGTCAACGGGTGTCACCGTGGGAGCTGTTTTTT. It translates to CASSQRVSPWELFF.

The CDR3 nucleotides are TGTGCCAGCAGCTTAGGCGTGCGGGAGGGCCGAGAGACCCAGTACTTC. Translated, it gives CASSLGVREGRETQYF. V is TRBV7-3 and J is TRBJ2-5, with 9 bases aligning to TRBD2. This CDR3 contains 16 residues. The trim removed 2 bases at V and 4 bases at J, leaving 8 bases unmatched. Per the germline V gene, CDR1 is SGHTA and CDR2 is FQGTGA.

The rearrangement links TRBV6-1 to TRBJ2-1, with D unresolved. Germline V gene data show CDR1 as MNHNS and CDR2 as SASEGT. V shed 4 bases and J shed 13 bases, with 11 bases lying between them. The CDR3 loop spans 11 amino acids. The CDR3 DNA follows: TGTGCCAGCAGTGTTTCCTATCCTCAGTTCTTC. This sequence encodes CASSVSYPQFF.

The chain couples TRBV11-1 to TRBJ2-1; 12 bases map to TRBD2. The V segment lost 1 base and the J segment 3 bases; nucleotides outside the gene matches: 10. The CDR3 has 19 residues. Per the germline V gene, CDR1 is SGHAT and CDR2 is FQDESV (reference sequence). The CDR3 region is CASSLGNLAGGAIYNEQFF. The DNA for the CDR3 is TGTGCCAGCAGCTTAGGAAACCTAGCGGGAGGGGCGATCTACAATGAGCAGTTCTTC.

The chain links TRBV27 to TRBJ2-2, with 9 bases matching TRBD1. Trimming at V came to 4 bases and at J to 6 bases, leaving 9 bases not matched to a gene. Germline CDR1 and CDR2: MNHEY and SMNVEV (reference sequence). The CDR3 extends over 16 amino acids. CDR3 DNA sequence: TGTGCCAGCAGTTCCCCCGGGACAGGGAAGCCCGGGGAGCTGTTTTTT. It yields the protein CASSSPGTGKPGELFF.

CDR3: CASSLTGSGSSYNEQFF. For the CDR3, the DNA is TGTGCCAGCAGCTTAACCGGTTCGGGCTCCTCCTACAATGAGCAGTTCTTC. The chain is built from TRBV7-2 and TRBJ2-1, with D unresolved. V shed 2 bases and J shed 0 bases, with 14 bases lying between them. Germline loops: CDR1 SGHTA, CDR2 FQGNSA. CDR3 length: 17 residues. Based on the CDR3 plus reference TRBV7-2 and TRBJ2-1, the full variable domain is GAGVSQSPSNKVTEKGKDVELRCDPISGHTALYWYRQSLGQGLEFLIYFQGNSAPDKSGLPSDRFSAERTGGSVSTLTIQRTQQEDSAVYLCASSLTGSGSSYNEQFFGPGTRLTVL.

This clone has just a few counts. The chain couples TRBV6-5 to TRBJ2-7; D might be TRBD1 (5 bases). Trimming removed 6 bases at V and 3 bases at J, with 15 bases between. Germline V lookup: CDR1 MNHEY, CDR2 SVGAGI. This CDR3 comprises 14 residues. As DNA, the CDR3 is TGTGCCAGCAGAAAAGTGACAGCTGACTACGAGCAGTACTTC. Translated, it gives CASRKVTADYEQYF.

This rearrangement joins TRBV4-2 to TRBJ2-2, with 7 bases identical to TRBD2. The length of the CDR3 is 15 residues. Per the germline V gene, CDR1 is LGHNA and CDR2 is YNFKEQ. The ends lost 1 base at V and 7 bases at J; junction bases unmatched: 6. CDR3 nucleotide sequence: TGTGCCAGCAGCCAAGCCGCGGGAGCCGACGGGGAGCTGTTTTTT. Translated: CASSQAAGADGELFF.

In this sample, this clone turned up a few times. This chain links TRBV5-1 with TRBJ2-5; the match to TRBD2 covers 8 bases. Germline CDR1 and CDR2: SGHRS and YFSETQ. The V segment lost 4 bases and the J segment 1 base; nucleotides outside the gene matches: 6. CDR3 length: 15 amino acids. The DNA of the CDR3 is TGCGCCAGCAGCCCGTCGGGGGGGATCCAAGAGACCCAGTACTTC. Its protein is CASSPSGGIQETQYF.

The rearrangement uses TRBV7-3 and TRBJ1-1; D not certain. The CDR3 sequence is 13 residues long. The germline CDR1 and CDR2 sequences are SGHTA and FQGTGA. The V end lost 5 bases, the J end lost 1 base, and 8 bases lay between the germline ends. The CDR3 region is CASSPGPNTEAFF. The DNA of the CDR3 is TGTGCCAGCAGCCCCGGGCCGAACACTGAAGCTTTCTTT.

This rearrangement joins TRBV6-5 to TRBJ2-1; TRBD1 is a possible D gene (5 bases). Per germline, CDR1 MNHEY and CDR2 SVGAGI. The CDR3 runs to 14 residues. The V end was cut by 2 bases, the J end by 2 bases, with 7 bases between. The CDR3 nucleotides read TGTGCCAGCAGTTACGGGGCCGCCTACAATGAGCAGTTCTTC. Protein product: CASSYGAAYNEQFF.

This rearrangement joins TRBV10-1 to TRBJ1-1, with D unresolved. Germline-derived CDR1 and CDR2 are WNHNN and SYGVQD (reference sequence). With 7 bases removed from V and 5 bases from J, the gap between germline ends came to 17 bases. The CDR3 loop spans 14 amino acids. The CDR3 is CASTPDVRGTEAFF. CDR3 bases: TGCGCCAGCACCCCTGATGTTCGAGGTACTGAAGCTTTCTTT.

The chain couples TRBV27 to TRBJ1-1; 7 bases are a match to TRBD1. This CDR3 has 13 amino acids. The germline V gene has CDR1 MNHEY and CDR2 SMNVEV (reference sequence). V trimming: 3 bases; J trimming: 4 bases; junction bases outside the gene matches: 2. CDR3 amino acids: CASSFWTGTEAFF. In nucleotides, the CDR3 is TGTGCCAGCAGTTTTTGGACAGGCACTGAAGCTTTCTTT.

This clone occurred a few times. The chain has TRBV18 and TRBJ2-7; D possibly corresponds to TRBD1 (5 bases). Germline lookup yields CDR1 KGHSH and CDR2 LQKENI. V lost 0 bases and J lost 3, with 12 bases in between. The CDR3 is made up of 15 amino acids. CDR3 sequence reads: CASSPPPGINYEQYF. CDR3 DNA sequence: TGTGCCAGCTCACCACCGCCAGGGATTAACTACGAGCAGTACTTC.